These 22 T cell receptor beta chains share one sample of origin, sequenced in a study of beta chain features in type 1 diabetes. TCRB transcripts that were expressed got sequenced, as all of the isolated RNA had been reverse transcribed. Method: immunoSEQ multiplex PCR; TCRdb's copy keeps in-frame clones and lacks some. Of fewer than 350,000 clones in the sample, around a fifth were seen once. The sequenced sample was naive CD4+ T cells from blood. The receptor set was obtained from a woman in her late teens or twenties in good health.

This clone occurred a few times. The V and J genes are TRBV28 and TRBJ1-5; no firm D call. Trimming took 8 bases from V and 3 from J, leaving 14 bases between them. This CDR3 has 14 amino acids. Germline CDR1 and CDR2: MDHEN and SYDVKM. This chain's CDR3 is CASVLRRNNQPQHF. The CDR3 coding sequence is TGTGCCAGCGTCCTCCGCAGGAACAATCAGCCCCAGCATTTT.

A few counts support this clone. This sequence joins TRBV9 and TRBJ2-6; D call uncertain. Trimming left V 4 bases short and J 0 bases short, with 8 bases between. The CDR3 contains 15 residues. Germline assignment: CDR1 SGDLS and CDR2 YYNGEE. CDR3 sequence: CASSPPGSGANVLTF. The DNA for the CDR3 is TGTGCCAGCAGCCCACCGGGCTCTGGGGCCAACGTCCTGACTTTC.

This rearrangement joins TRBV30 to TRBJ2-5; 7 bases fit TRBD1. J gave up 7 bases and V 3 bases, and 5 bases lay outside the gene matches. Germline lookup yields CDR1 GTSNPN and CDR2 SVGIG (reference sequence). CDR3 length equals 12 residues. CDR3 DNA: TGTGCCTGGAGCAGACAGGGCGGGACCCAGTACTTC. It translates to CAWSRQGGTQYF.

This clone was seen only a few times. V is TRBV6-1 and J is TRBJ1-1; D possibly corresponds to TRBD1 (6 bases). Trimming left V 6 bases short and J 2 bases short, with 10 bases between. The CDR3 runs to 13 residues. CDR1 is MNHNS, CDR2 SASEGT, per germline. Here the CDR3 DNA reads TGTGCCAGCAGAGGACAGTCTAACACTGAAGCTTTCTTT. Translation: CASRGQSNTEAFF.

V and J are TRBV4-1 and TRBJ2-5; the match to TRBD2 covers 8 bases. There are 15 residues in the CDR3. V shed 4 bases, J shed 5 bases, and the junction held 9 bases outside the gene matches. Germline V gene sequence: CDR1 MGHRA, CDR2 YSYEKL. This CDR3 reads CASSLSTGGVETQYF. In DNA form, the CDR3 reads TGCGCCAGCAGCCTAAGTACGGGAGGGGTCGAGACCCAGTACTTC.

This clone was counted between two and nine times. The chain has TRBV5-4 and TRBJ2-3; D may be TRBD1 (6 bases). The CDR3 totals 14 residues. Trimming removed 3 bases at V and 7 bases at J, with 15 bases between. CDR1 and CDR2 (germline): SGHNT, YYREEE (reference sequence). DNA of the CDR3: TGTGCCAGCAGCTCGAACAGGGAAGTGAATACGCAGTATTTT. Translation: CASSSNREVNTQYF. The whole variable domain, remainder taken from reference TRBV5-4 and TRBJ2-3, is ETGVTQSPTHLIKTRGQQVTLRCSSQSGHNTVSWYQQALGQGPQFIFQYYREEENGRGNFPPRFSGLQFPNYSSELNVNALELDDSALYLCASSSNREVNTQYFGPGTRLTVL.

This clone was observed a few times. The chain joins TRBV19 to TRBJ2-4; D is possibly TRBD2 (6 bases). Germline values: CDR1 LNHDA, CDR2 SQIVND (reference sequence). The V and J ends lost 3 bases and 8 bases respectively, with 14 bases between them. CDR3 length equals 14 residues. The CDR3 DNA follows: TGTGCCAGTAGTATCGGGGCGGGGATTGACATTCAGTACTTC. This sequence encodes CASSIGAGIDIQYF.

This clone was counted only a few times. This sequence joins TRBV5-1 and TRBJ1-6, with D tentatively TRBD1 (6 bases). Germline-derived CDR1 and CDR2 are SGHRS and YFSETQ. This CDR3 is 14 amino acids long. With 0 bases removed from V and 13 bases from J, the gap between germline ends came to 14 bases. The CDR3 DNA follows: TGCGCCAGCAGCTTGGACAGGGTCCTCTCGCCCCTCCACTTT. Amino acids: CASSLDRVLSPLHF.

In this sample, this clone turned up a few times. The V call is TRBV9, the J call TRBJ1-2, with 10 bases matching TRBD1. Germline V lookup: CDR1 SGDLS, CDR2 YYNGEE. The CDR3 consists of 14 residues. The V gene end was trimmed by 2 bases and the J gene end by 8 bases; junction bases not matched to a gene: 6. Here the CDR3 DNA reads TGTGCCAGCAGCGTCGGACAGGGGGGTATGGGCTACACCTTC. Its protein product is CASSVGQGGMGYTF. Full variable domain (rest looked up from reference TRBV9 and TRBJ1-2): DSGVTQTPKHLITATGQRVTLRCSPRSGDLSVYWYQQSLDQGLQFLIQYYNGEERAKGNILERFSAQQFPDLHSELNLSSLELGDSALYFCASSVGQGGMGYTFGSGTRLTVV.

This clone was seen a handful of times. This chain joins TRBV5-6 and TRBJ2-6, with D perhaps TRBD2 (6 bases). Germline V lookup: CDR1 SGHDT, CDR2 YYEEEE. V lost 5 bases and J lost 4, with 13 bases in between. CDR3 length: 15 residues. The CDR3 sequence: CASRWDSSGANVLTF. CDR3 DNA sequence: TGTGCCAGCAGATGGGACTCCTCAGGGGCCAACGTCCTGACTTTC.

This clone has only a few counts. The chain is built from TRBV4-1 and TRBJ2-1, with a weak D call TRBD1 (6 bases). Trimming cost V 1 base and J 4 bases, with 11 bases left between them. The CDR3 has 15 amino acids. From germline, CDR1 is MGHRA and CDR2 YSYEKL. The CDR3 nucleotides read TGCGCCAGCAGCCAAGGAGAAGACAGGTACAATGAGCAGTTCTTC. As protein: CASSQGEDRYNEQFF.

This chain links TRBV4-3 with TRBJ2-2; D uncertain. Looked up from germline, CDR1 is LGHNA and CDR2 is YSLEER. V was trimmed by 1 base and J by 4 bases, leaving 13 bases between them. This CDR3 is built from 16 residues. DNA for the CDR3: TGCGCCAGCAGCCAAGGGTCCGCGACGGGCACCGGGGAGCTGTTTTTT. It translates to CASSQGSATGTGELFF.

This clone turned up a few times. The chain is built from TRBV15 and TRBJ2-3, with TRBD2 as a possible D gene (5 bases). Per the germline V gene, CDR1 is LNHNV and CDR2 is YYDKDF (reference sequence). The CDR3 contains 13 residues. V lost 11 bases and J lost 5, with 17 bases in between. This CDR3 is CASAAGSEDTQYF. The CDR3 DNA sequence: TGTGCCTCCGCTGCGGGCAGTGAAGATACGCAGTATTTT.

The chain employs TRBV9 and TRBJ1-4; no clear D gene. The V and J ends lost 2 bases and 8 bases respectively, with 13 bases between them. This CDR3 contains 14 residues. The germline V gene encodes CDR1 SGDLS and CDR2 YYNGEE. The CDR3 nucleotides read TGTGCCAGCAGCGTCTCCCTAGGCGGGGAAAAACTGTTTTTT. Its protein product is CASSVSLGGEKLFF.

V usage is TRBV9 and J usage is TRBJ1-2; the match to TRBD1 covers 8 bases. This CDR3 contains 13 residues. Per the germline V gene, CDR1 is SGDLS and CDR2 is YYNGEE. The V gene end was trimmed by 3 bases and the J gene end by 8 bases; junction bases not matched to a gene: 6. The CDR3 DNA reads TGTGCCAGCAGCGCAACAGGACAGGGCGGCTACACCTTC. Protein sequence: CASSATGQGGYTF.

The CDR3, as DNA: TGTGCCTGGAGTCGGCTAGCGGTGAACACAGATACGCAGTATTTT. It codes for CAWSRLAVNTDTQYF. This chain connects TRBV30 to TRBJ2-3; TRBD2 agrees at 7 bases. There are 15 residues in the CDR3. From germline, CDR1 is GTSNPN and CDR2 SVGIG (reference sequence). V lost 2 bases and J lost 2; bases outside the gene matches: 7.

The chain has TRBV7-2 and TRBJ1-1; a possible D gene is TRBD1 (5 bases). This CDR3 region has 13 residues. In germline, CDR1 is SGHTA, CDR2 FQGNSA. V lost 10 bases and J lost 0, with 12 bases in between. The CDR3 DNA reads as TGTGCCACAGCCCAGGGAATGAACACTGAAGCTTTCTTT. Translation: CATAQGMNTEAFF.

This clone has just a few counts. This chain joins TRBV7-2 and TRBJ2-5; tentative D call: TRBD2 (7 bases). Germline V gene sequence: CDR1 SGHTA, CDR2 FQGNSA. Between the trimmed V and J ends, which lost 5 bases and 10 bases, there was a span of 20 bases. This CDR3 contains 14 residues. The chain's CDR3 is CASSTGLGGADQYF. As DNA, the CDR3 is TGTGCCAGCAGCACCGGACTAGGGGGAGCCGACCAGTACTTC.

This clone was found a few times. The chain recombines TRBV25-1 with TRBJ1-2; 8 bases agree with TRBD1. The CDR3 is 15 residues long. Germline CDR1 reads MGHDK; CDR2 reads SYGVNS. The junction had 10 bases not matched to a gene; V was cut back by 3 bases and J by 7 bases. The CDR3 region has the DNA TGTGCCAGCAGTGAGGGGGGCAGGGGGCCGGCTGGCTACACCTTC. Its translation is CASSEGGRGPAGYTF.

This clone has only a few counts. V is TRBV2 and J is TRBJ2-1; D might be TRBD2 (5 bases). Germline V gives CDR1 SNHLY, CDR2 FYNNEI. Trimming removed 4 bases from V and 10 bases from J, with 11 bases in between. This CDR3 has 12 residues. The CDR3, as DNA: TGTGCCAGCAGTGCCACTAGGTACGAGCAGTTCTTC. It specifies CASSATRYEQFF.

This chain connects TRBV2 to TRBJ2-3; 11 bases are a match to TRBD1. V dropped 8 bases and J dropped 6; count of bases not matched to a gene: 7. The CDR3 has 14 residues. Germline loops: CDR1 SNHLY, CDR2 FYNNEI. In DNA form, the CDR3 reads TGTGCCAGCGGACAGGGGGCTAATACCGATACGCAGTATTTT. It codes for CASGQGANTDTQYF.

This clone was seen a few times. The chain combines TRBV29-1 with TRBJ1-2; 8 bases match TRBD1. Trimming took 6 bases from V and 3 from J; bases not matched to a gene: 3. Germline V gene data show CDR1 as SQVTM and CDR2 as ANQGSEA. The CDR3 runs 12 residues. CDR3 protein: CSVDRDYYGYTF. The CDR3 DNA is TGCAGCGTGGACAGGGACTACTATGGCTACACCTTC. The full variable domain, rest sourced from reference TRBV29-1 and TRBJ1-2, is SAVISQKPSRDICQRGTSLTIQCQVDSQVTMMFWYRQQPGQSLTLIATANQGSEATYESGFVIDKFPISRPNLTFSTLTVSNMSPEDSSIYLCSVDRDYYGYTFGSGTRLTVV.